Below, 22 T cell receptor beta chains from the same sample are listed, as sequenced in a study of beta chain features in type 1 diabetes. Points from the study as a whole: Shortening of TCRB CDR3s, moderate but significant, appeared in all four CD4+ subsets of Type 1 diabetes patients.

What these receptors recognize is not known. The entirety of the isolated RNA underwent reverse transcription, so expressed TCRB transcripts were sequenced. Profiled with immunoSEQ multiplex PCR; TCRdb holds only in-frame clones, not every one. The table shows approximately 150,000 clones, with less than 15% occurring only once. Sequenced sample: central memory CD4+ T cells from blood. The receptors stem from a man between 18 and 29 years old with type 1 diabetes.

This clone was seen repeatedly, ten times or more. The chain has TRBV2 and TRBJ2-1; TRBD1 agrees at 8 bases. CDR1 and CDR2 from the germline V gene are SNHLY and FYNNEI. The V gene end was trimmed by 3 bases and the J gene end by 2 bases; junction bases not matched to a gene: 3. The CDR3 extends over 15 amino acids. The CDR3 DNA reads TGTGCCAGCAGTGAGGAGACAGGGGCCTACAATGAGCAGTTCTTC. Its protein is CASSEETGAYNEQFF.

The V and J genes are TRBV30 and TRBJ1-4; 7 bases match TRBD1. The CDR3 is 13 residues long. The junction had 4 bases not matched to a gene; V was cut back by 6 bases and J by 3 bases. The V gene's germline CDR1 is GTSNPN and CDR2 SVGIG (reference sequence). CDR3 bases: TGTGCCTGCGGGACAGCCCCTAATGAAAAACTGTTTTTT. Residues: CACGTAPNEKLFF.

The rearrangement links TRBV7-9 to TRBJ2-3; TRBD2 agrees at 8 bases. The V gene end was trimmed by 5 bases and the J gene end by 1 base; junction bases not matched to a gene: 2. CDR1 SEHNR and CDR2 FQNEAQ come from the germline V gene (reference sequence). CDR3 length: 14 residues. CDR3 region: CASSGSGGTDTQYF. The CDR3 DNA follows: TGTGCCAGCAGCGGTAGCGGGGGCACAGATACGCAGTATTTT.

This chain joins TRBV11-3 and TRBJ2-1; D unclear. The germline V and J ends were trimmed by 5 bases and 1 base, with 15 bases remaining between them. Germline V gene lookup returns CDR1 SGHNT and CDR2 YENEEA. The CDR3 is 16 amino acids. The CDR3 sequence is CASSPSGSASYNEQFF. DNA for the CDR3: TGTGCCAGCAGCCCCTCCGGGTCTGCGTCCTACAATGAGCAGTTCTTC.

This clone was observed a few times. The CDR3 DNA reads as TGTGCCAGCAGCCTACAGGGGGCTGGCACAGATACGCAGTATTTT. Translation: CASSLQGAGTDTQYF. The V gene is TRBV6-5, the J gene TRBJ2-3; TRBD1 matches 9 bases. CDR3 length: 15 residues. Germline-derived CDR1 and CDR2 are MNHEY and SVGAGI. V shed 6 bases and J 1 base; nucleotides not matched to a gene: 5.

This chain joins TRBV28 and TRBJ1-2, with 7 bases that match TRBD1. CDR1 and CDR2 (germline): MDHEN, SYDVKM. V shed 5 bases, J shed 7 bases, and the junction held 4 bases outside the gene matches. This CDR3 comprises 12 residues. CDR3 loop: CASSTRGAGYTF. The CDR3 DNA reads as TGTGCCAGCAGTACCAGGGGGGCTGGCTACACCTTC.

The chain is built from TRBV10-2 and TRBJ2-7; 10 nucleotides align to TRBD2. The CDR3 sequence is 15 residues long. Germline V CDR1 and CDR2: WSHSY, SAAADI. Germline trimming cut 6 bases from V and 3 bases from J; bases unmatched to any gene: 8. The CDR3 sequence is CASRSGTSAVYEQYF. Written as DNA, the CDR3 is TGCGCCAGCAGATCCGGGACTAGCGCAGTCTACGAGCAGTACTTC.

V usage is TRBV4-1 and J usage is TRBJ1-1, with no clear D. V gave up 0 bases and J gave up 0 bases, with 11 bases separating them. CDR3 length: 16 amino acids. Germline CDR1 reads MGHRA; CDR2 reads YSYEKL. The chain's CDR3 is CASSQENGIMNTEAFF. The CDR3 DNA follows: TGCGCCAGCAGCCAAGAGAACGGGATTATGAACACTGAAGCTTTCTTT.

This clone was seen more than once but under ten times. The chain employs TRBV25-1 and TRBJ1-1; TRBD1 is a possible D gene (6 bases). V lost 4 bases and J lost 2, with 11 bases in between. Germline V lookup: CDR1 MGHDK, CDR2 SYGVNS. This CDR3 contains 14 residues. CDR3 protein: CASSGIQGNTEAFF. The DNA of the CDR3 is TGTGCCAGCAGTGGAATACAGGGAAACACTGAAGCTTTCTTT.

This clone was counted between two and nine times. This sequence joins TRBV29-1 and TRBJ1-6, with 7 nucleotides matching TRBD1. J lost 5 bases, V lost 4 bases, and 2 bases had no gene match. This CDR3 has 13 amino acids. Germline CDR1 SQVTM, CDR2 ANQGSEA. This CDR3 reads CSVGTGNNSPLHF. CDR3 in DNA: TGCAGCGTTGGGACAGGAAATAATTCACCCCTCCACTTT.

The chain combines TRBV29-1 with TRBJ1-2; 8 bases match TRBD1. After removal of 2 bases from V and 4 bases from J, the junction contained 3 bases not matched to a gene. The germline V gene has CDR1 SQVTM and CDR2 ANQGSEA. The CDR3 is made up of 13 amino acids. CDR3 loop: CSVETGGLYGYTF. As DNA, the CDR3 is TGCAGCGTTGAAACAGGGGGTCTCTATGGCTACACCTTC.

This clone was observed a handful of times. This chain joins TRBV10-3 and TRBJ2-4, with TRBD2 as a possible D gene (5 bases). Germline CDR1 and CDR2: ENHRY and SYGVKD. The CDR3 is 15 amino acids. The V end was cut by 6 bases, the J end by 0 bases, with 12 bases between. Here the CDR3 DNA reads TGTGCCATCAGCGGCTCCGGGATAGCCAAAAACATTCAGTACTTC. Residues: CAISGSGIAKNIQYF.

This chain links TRBV9 with TRBJ1-1; TRBD1 might be the D (6 bases). CDR1 and CDR2 from the germline V gene are SGDLS and YYNGEE. V lost 4 bases to trimming and J lost 5 bases, with 18 bases between them. The CDR3 runs to 15 residues. The CDR3 loop is CASSPQGQGKTEAFF. The CDR3 DNA follows: TGTGCCAGCAGCCCCCAGGGGCAGGGAAAGACTGAAGCTTTCTTT.

There are a few counts of this clone. Here the CDR3 reads CASSAMGEREETQYF. The CDR3 DNA sequence: TGTGCCAGCAGCGCCATGGGGGAGAGGGAAGAGACCCAGTACTTC. The chain is built from TRBV9 and TRBJ2-5; D may correspond to TRBD1 or TRBD2 (5 bases each). V lost 3 bases to trimming and J lost 3 bases, with 15 bases between them. Germline lookup yields CDR1 SGDLS and CDR2 YYNGEE. The CDR3 has 15 residues. Complete variable domain (other parts from reference TRBV9 and TRBJ2-5): DSGVTQTPKHLITATGQRVTLRCSPRSGDLSVYWYQQSLDQGLQFLIQYYNGEERAKGNILERFSAQQFPDLHSELNLSSLELGDSALYFCASSAMGEREETQYFGPGTRLLVL.

The chain has TRBV7-9 and TRBJ1-2; D uncertain. The CDR3 runs to 11 residues. Germline V gives CDR1 SEHNR, CDR2 FQNEAQ (reference sequence). With 2 bases removed from V and 6 bases from J, the gap between germline ends came to 4 bases. In nucleotides, the CDR3 is TGTGCCAGCAGCTTATACCATGGCTACACCTTC. Encoded protein: CASSLYHGYTF.

J is TRBJ2-6 and V is TRBV15; D is possibly TRBD1 (5 bases). Trimming removed 0 bases from V and 1 base from J, with 13 bases in between. This CDR3 spans 18 amino acids. The germline gives CDR1 LNHNV, CDR2 YYDKDF (reference sequence). CDR3 amino acids: CATSRDRAASSGANVLTF. CDR3 bases: TGTGCCACCAGCAGAGACAGGGCTGCTTCTTCTGGGGCCAACGTCCTGACTTTC.

Ten or more counts support this clone. This chain links TRBV7-9 with TRBJ2-3, with D perhaps matching TRBD1 (5 bases). The germline V and J ends were trimmed by 5 bases and 2 bases, with 11 bases remaining between them. The CDR3 has 14 residues. Germline CDR1 is SEHNR and CDR2 is FQNEAQ (reference sequence). The CDR3 sequence: CASSQGRATDTQYF. The CDR3 DNA reads TGTGCCAGCAGCCAGGGAAGGGCCACAGATACGCAGTATTTT.

As for this clone: With a much larger clone just one base away, this may be a read error. The chain recombines TRBV30 with TRBJ2-7, with D maybe TRBD1 (6 bases). The CDR3 consists of 15 residues. Per the germline V gene, CDR1 is GTSNPN and CDR2 is SVGIG (reference sequence). CDR3 DNA sequence: TGTGCCGGGAGTGGCCGCCGGGACACTTACTACGAGCAGTACTTC. As protein: CAGSGRRDTYYEQYF.

In this sample, this clone turned up a few times. The CDR3: CATSREKVEQFF. The CDR3 DNA reads as TGTGCCACCAGCAGAGAAAAGGTTGAGCAGTTCTTC. This chain connects TRBV15 to TRBJ2-1; unclear D gene. This CDR3 spans 12 amino acids. Germline CDR1 is LNHNV and CDR2 is YYDKDF (reference sequence). V lost 0 bases and J lost 9, with 6 bases in between.

The chain is built from TRBV30 and TRBJ1-2, with TRBD1 matching over 12 bases. The length of the CDR3 is 17 residues. J lost 1 base, V lost 4 bases, and 10 bases had no gene match. Germline lookup yields CDR1 GTSNPN and CDR2 SVGIG (reference sequence). The CDR3 loop reads CAWNTGTGGPFNYGYTF. DNA for the CDR3: TGTGCCTGGAATACCGGGACAGGGGGCCCCTTTAACTATGGCTACACCTTC.

Many counts were recorded for this clone. Other DNA sequences in the same sample also yield this CDR3. J is TRBJ2-5 and V is TRBV30; maybe TRBD2 (5 bases). CDR1 and CDR2 (germline): GTSNPN, SVGIG (reference sequence). The CDR3 is 12 residues long. V was trimmed by 2 bases and J by 5 bases, leaving 9 bases between them. The CDR3 loop reads CAWSRLAETQYF. CDR3 in DNA: TGTGCCTGGAGTCGGCTAGCCGAGACCCAGTACTTC.

Only a few counts were recorded for this clone. This chain connects TRBV6-6 to TRBJ2-7; unclear D gene. V shed 0 bases and J shed 4 bases, with 13 bases lying between them. The CDR3 sequence is 15 residues long. Germline loops: CDR1 MNHNY, CDR2 SVGAGI (reference sequence). In DNA, the CDR3 is TGTGCCAGCAGTTACTCGAGTGGGTTCTCGTACGAGCAGTACTTC. Protein product: CASSYSSGFSYEQYF.